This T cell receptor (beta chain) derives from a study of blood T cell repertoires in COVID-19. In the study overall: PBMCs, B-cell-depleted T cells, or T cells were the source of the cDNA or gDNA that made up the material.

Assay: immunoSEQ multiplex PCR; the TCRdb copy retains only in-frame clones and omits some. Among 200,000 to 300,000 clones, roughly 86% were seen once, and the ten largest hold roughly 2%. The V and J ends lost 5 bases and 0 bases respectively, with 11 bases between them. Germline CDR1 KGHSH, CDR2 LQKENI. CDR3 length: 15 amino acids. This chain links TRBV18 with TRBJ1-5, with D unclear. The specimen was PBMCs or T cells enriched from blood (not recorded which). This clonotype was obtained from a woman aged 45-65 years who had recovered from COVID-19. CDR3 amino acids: CASSNDGNSNQPQHF. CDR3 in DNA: TGTGCCAGCTCAAACGACGGGAATAGCAATCAGCCCCAGCATTTT.